This T cell receptor (beta chain) was identified in a study of T-cell reconstitution after alpha-beta-depleted transplantation in children. This clonotype has ten or more counts. Between the trimmed V and J ends, which lost 3 bases and 2 bases, there was a span of 13 bases. The CDR3 covers 15 residues. CDR1 KGHSH and CDR2 LQKENI come from the germline V gene. Unique molecular identifiers were used to barcode this TCRbeta library. One entry per CDR3 protein results from TCRdb running MiXCR on the PCR reads. The sample comprises more than 250,000 distinct CDR3 sequences, almost 10% of which are singletons, and 10% rests with the top ten.

The source is a human donor who donated a stem cell graft to a child with SCID. The chain links TRBV18 to TRBJ1-2; D not certain. Sequencing was performed on PBMCs from the stem cell graft donor, taken from the stem cell graft. DNA of the CDR3: TGTGCCAGCTCACCCGAGACTCAGGCCAACTATGGCTACACCTTC. Translated: CASSPETQANYGYTF.